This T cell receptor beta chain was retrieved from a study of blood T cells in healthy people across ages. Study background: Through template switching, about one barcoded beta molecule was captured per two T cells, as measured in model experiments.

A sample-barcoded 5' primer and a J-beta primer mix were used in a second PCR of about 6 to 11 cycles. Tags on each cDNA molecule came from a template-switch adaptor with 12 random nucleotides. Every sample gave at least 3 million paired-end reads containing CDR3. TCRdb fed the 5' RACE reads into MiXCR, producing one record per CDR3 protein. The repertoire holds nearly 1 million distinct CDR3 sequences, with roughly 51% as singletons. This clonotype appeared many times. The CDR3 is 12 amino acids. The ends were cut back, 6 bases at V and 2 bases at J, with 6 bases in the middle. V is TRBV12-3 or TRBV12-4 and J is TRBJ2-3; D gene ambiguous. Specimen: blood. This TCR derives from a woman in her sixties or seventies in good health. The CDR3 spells CASSLNTDTQYF. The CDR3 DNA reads TGTGCCAGCAGCTTAAACACAGATACGCAGTATTTT.